What follows are 18 T cell receptor beta chains derived from one specimen sequenced in a study of blood T cells in healthy people across ages (dated by TCRdb to the mid-2010s). The library was built by means of 5' RACE. TCRdb records Illumina HiSeq 2500 as the sequencer. The second PCR ran for about 6 to 12 cycles and used a J-beta primer mix along with a sample-barcoded 5' primer. TCRdb reran the public reads through fastp at Q25 and MiXCR, keeping productive beta chains. Each record represents a unique CDR3 protein, reported with the most common genes and DNA among its rows. The sample yields about 780,000 distinct CDR3 sequences; about 46% were counted once. Clones ranked in the top ten supply around 18% of the sample. What was sequenced was blood. The receptors derive from a man aged 80 or over in good health.

V usage is TRBV11-1 and J usage is TRBJ2-3; D may be TRBD2 (5 bases). This CDR3 contains 15 residues. The germline gives CDR1 SGHAT, CDR2 FQDESV (reference sequence). The V end lost 7 bases, the J end lost 0 bases, and 14 bases lay between the germline ends. In nucleotides, the CDR3 is TGTGCCAGCATCCCCGGGAACACGAGCACAGATACGCAGTATTTT. This encodes CASIPGNTSTDTQYF.

This clonotype was observed a handful of times. The chain is built from TRBV3-1 and TRBJ2-3; 10 bases match TRBD2. Germline loops: CDR1 LGHDT, CDR2 YNNKEL (reference sequence). Germline trimming cut 4 bases from V and 4 bases from J; bases unmatched to any gene: 8. The CDR3 length is 16 residues. CDR3 DNA sequence: TGTGCCAGCAGCCCTAAGCGGGAGGGCCCCGCAGATACGCAGTATTTT. Residues: CASSPKREGPADTQYF.

The chain uses TRBV28 and TRBJ2-7; a weak D match, TRBD2 (6 bases). Trimming left V 5 bases short and J 6 bases short, with 14 bases between. The CDR3 covers 13 residues. Germline CDR1 and CDR2: MDHEN and SYDVKM. As DNA, the CDR3 is TGTGCCAGCAGTGTGAGGCAGGGAGGCGAGCAGTACTTC. Its translation is CASSVRQGGEQYF.

This clonotype was detected only a few times. The gene calls are TRBV4-1 and TRBJ2-7; 10 bases agree with TRBD2. Germline V CDR1 and CDR2: MGHRA, YSYEKL. This CDR3 has 17 residues. V gave up 3 bases and J gave up 0 bases; unmatched junction bases: 8. DNA of the CDR3: TGCGCCAGCAGCCATCACGCTAGCGGGAGCGCCTCCTACGAGCAGTACTTC. Translating it yields CASSHHASGSASYEQYF.

The chain couples TRBV6-2 or TRBV6-3 to TRBJ1-2; 10 bases line up with TRBD1. CDR1 is MNHEY, CDR2 SVGEGT, per germline. The ends lost 2 bases at V and 3 bases at J; junction bases unmatched: 6. CDR3 length: 16 amino acids. CDR3 loop: CASSYAVGQGDYGYTF. CDR3 DNA sequence: TGTGCCAGCAGTTACGCAGTCGGACAGGGGGACTATGGCTACACCTTC.

Points on this clonotype: A much larger clone sits a single nucleotide away, making a read error possible. The genes are TRBV7-6 and TRBJ2-1; the D gene could be TRBD1 or TRBD2 (7 bases each). This CDR3 is built from 17 residues. Per germline, CDR1 SGHVS and CDR2 FNYEAQ. Here the CDR3 DNA reads TGTGTCAGCAGCTTAGGGGGCCGGGAGGTGCTCTACAATGAGCAGTTCTTC. It specifies CVSSLGGREVLYNEQFF.

The V and J genes are TRBV30 and TRBJ2-7; possibly TRBD1 or TRBD2 for D (5 bases each). This CDR3 is 14 amino acids long. Germline CDR1 is GTSNPN and CDR2 is SVGIG (reference sequence). The ends were cut back, 1 base at V and 1 base at J, with 11 bases in the middle. CDR3 residues: CAWSEGPMSYEQYF. The CDR3 coding sequence is TGTGCCTGGAGTGAGGGACCGATGTCCTACGAGCAGTACTTC.

The V and J genes are TRBV12-3 or TRBV12-4 and TRBJ2-2; maybe TRBD1 (5 bases). The germline V and J ends were trimmed by 1 base and 4 bases, with 13 bases remaining between them. The CDR3 has 16 residues. The CDR3 is CASSLVARVSTGELFF. The DNA for the CDR3 is TGTGCCAGCAGTTTAGTTGCCAGGGTTAGCACCGGGGAGCTGTTTTTT.

Many counts were recorded for this clonotype. The chain recombines TRBV7-2 with TRBJ2-5; 9 nucleotides line up with TRBD2. From germline, CDR1 is SGHTA and CDR2 FQGNSA. J was trimmed by 5 bases and V by 6 bases; bases with no gene match: 7. This CDR3 is built from 14 residues. The CDR3 region is CASSSREGLETQYF. The CDR3 nucleotides are TGTGCCAGCAGTTCGCGGGAGGGCCTTGAGACCCAGTACTTC.

Note on this clonotype: One end of the junction fails to match germline, which may point to a read error. V and J are TRBV20-1 and TRBJ2-1, with 7 bases aligning to TRBD2. The germline V gene has CDR1 DFQATT and CDR2 SNEGSKA (reference sequence). The CDR3 spans 16 residues. CDR3 region: CSTRDPGGAIDNEQFF. Written as DNA, the CDR3 is TGCAGTACTAGAGATCCGGGGGGAGCAATCGACAATGAGCAGTTCTTC.

The table lists this clonotype with a few counts. This rearrangement joins TRBV6-2 or TRBV6-3 to TRBJ2-7; D is uncertain. Germline assignment: CDR1 MNHEY and CDR2 SVGEGT. The CDR3 has 14 amino acids. The ends were cut back, 6 bases at V and 4 bases at J, with 16 bases in the middle. CDR3 in amino acids: CASRTPGKEYEQYF. As DNA, the CDR3 is TGTGCCAGCAGGACCCCAGGAAAGGAGTACGAGCAGTACTTC.

In this sample, this clonotype turned up many times. This chain joins TRBV9 and TRBJ2-6; the D is unclear. Between the trimmed V and J ends, which lost 4 bases and 2 bases, there was a span of 7 bases. The CDR3 totals 14 residues. Germline values: CDR1 SGDLS, CDR2 YYNGEE. This CDR3 reads CASSPLAGANVLTF. The CDR3 region has the DNA TGTGCCAGCAGCCCCCTTGCTGGGGCCAACGTCCTGACTTTC.

For this clonotype: This sequence may be a read error, since a much larger clone differs from it by one base. The chain is built from TRBV20-1 and TRBJ2-7; TRBD2 aligns across 10 bases. J lost 7 bases, V lost 6 bases, and 18 bases had no gene match. Germline V gene data show CDR1 as DFQATT and CDR2 as SNEGSKA (reference sequence). CDR3 length: 16 amino acids. For the CDR3, the DNA is TGCAGTGCCCCCCCGGGGCTAGCGGGAGCCTACAATGAGCAGTACTTC. This sequence encodes CSAPPGLAGAYNEQYF.

V gene TRBV24-1 combines with J gene TRBJ2-1; D is unresolved. The CDR3 spans 12 residues. Trimming removed 1 base from V and 9 bases from J, with 6 bases in between. Germline V CDR1 and CDR2: KGHDR, SFDVKD. The CDR3 spells CATSDFHGEQFF. The DNA of the CDR3 is TGTGCCACCAGTGATTTCCACGGTGAGCAGTTCTTC.

This clonotype occurred many times. This chain connects TRBV20-1 to TRBJ2-3; D gene uncertain. In germline, CDR1 is DFQATT, CDR2 SNEGSKA (reference sequence). This CDR3 contains 15 residues. Trimming left V 6 bases short and J 2 bases short, with 18 bases between. CDR3 region: CSATSYGSDTDTQYF. For the CDR3, the DNA is TGCAGTGCGACATCTTATGGGTCAGACACAGATACGCAGTATTTT.

This chain connects TRBV7-2 to TRBJ1-6; unclear D gene. Germline CDR1 and CDR2: SGHTA and FQGNSA. The length of the CDR3 is 15 residues. The V and J ends lost 4 bases and 8 bases respectively, with 15 bases between them. Here the CDR3 DNA reads TGTGCCAGCAGCTCATGGACGGGGAGGTATTCACCCCTCCACTTT. Residues: CASSSWTGRYSPLHF.

This chain uses TRBV27 with TRBJ2-5; TRBD1 or TRBD2 may be the D gene (6 bases each). The DNA end favors TRBJ2-7, so the J call may be wrong. The CDR3 contains 14 residues. Germline V gives CDR1 MNHEY, CDR2 SMNVEV (reference sequence). The CDR3 reads CASSFSGALYEQYF. In DNA, the CDR3 is TGTGCCAGCAGTTTTTCGGGGGCGCTGTACGAGCAGTACTTC.

On this clonotype itself: The junction departs from the called germline gene at one end, perhaps through a read error. The chain employs TRBV29-1 and TRBJ2-1, with TRBD2 matching over 12 bases. The CDR3 has 15 residues. From germline, CDR1 is SQVTM and CDR2 ANQGSEA. The CDR3 nucleotides read TGCAGCGCACCCCGACCTAGCGGGAGGGCCATTGAGCGGTTCTTC. It encodes CSAPRPSGRAIERFF.